The clone carrying this T cell receptor beta chain was recorded a few times. Antigen unknown. The data are from a study of beta chain features in type 1 diabetes. Whole-study findings and limits: Overrepresentation of cells with high TCR expression could result from cDNA sequencing. In every one of the four CD4+ subsets, TCRB CDR3s were moderately but significantly shorter in Type 1 diabetes patients.

Germline assignment: CDR1 MDHEN and CDR2 SYDVKM. The V and J ends lost 2 bases and 4 bases respectively, with 8 bases between them. The CDR3 loop spans 13 amino acids. Expressed TCRB transcripts were sequenced because the isolated RNA had all been reverse transcribed beforehand. The method was immunoSEQ multiplex PCR; TCRdb's version includes in-frame clones alone and lacks a portion of them. The sample lists about 400,000 clones, 10% to 15% occurring once. The chain carries TRBV28 and TRBJ1-2; D possibly corresponds to TRBD1 (6 bases). The clonotype was recovered from a woman in her late teens or twenties with type 1 diabetes. Sequences were obtained from naive CD4+ T cells from blood. The CDR3 is CASSLGQSYGYTF. CDR3 bases: TGTGCCAGCAGTTTAGGACAGTCCTATGGCTACACCTTC.